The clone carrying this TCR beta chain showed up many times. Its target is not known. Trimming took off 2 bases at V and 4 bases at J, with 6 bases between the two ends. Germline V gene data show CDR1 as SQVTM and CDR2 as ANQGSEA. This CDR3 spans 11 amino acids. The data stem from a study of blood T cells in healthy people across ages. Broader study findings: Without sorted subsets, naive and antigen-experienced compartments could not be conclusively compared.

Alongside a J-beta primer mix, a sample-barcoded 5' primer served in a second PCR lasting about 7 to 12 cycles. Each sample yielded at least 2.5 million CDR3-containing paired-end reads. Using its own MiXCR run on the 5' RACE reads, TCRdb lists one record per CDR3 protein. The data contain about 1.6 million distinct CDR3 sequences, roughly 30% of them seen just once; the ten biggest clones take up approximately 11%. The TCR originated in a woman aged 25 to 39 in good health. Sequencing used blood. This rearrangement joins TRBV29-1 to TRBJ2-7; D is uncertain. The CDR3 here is CSVESRYEQYF. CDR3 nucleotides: TGCAGCGTTGAATCTAGGTACGAGCAGTACTTC.